The next 21 T cell receptor beta chains were all read from a single sample in a study of blood T cell repertoires in COVID-19. Profiling relied on immunoSEQ multiplex PCR, and the TCRdb table lists in-frame clones only, not all of them. The repertoire holds some 200,000 clones, with roughly 89% as singletons. The material sequenced was peripheral blood. The source is a young man with active or convalescent COVID-19.

The V call is TRBV9, the J call TRBJ1-2, with 11 bases identical to TRBD1. The CDR3 consists of 13 residues. Unmatched junction bases numbered 2, after V lost 4 bases and J lost 6 bases. The germline V gene encodes CDR1 SGDLS and CDR2 YYNGEE. CDR3 amino acids: CASSRTGGNGYTF. CDR3 in DNA: TGTGCCAGCAGCCGGACAGGGGGCAATGGCTACACCTTC.

The rearrangement uses TRBV7-2 and TRBJ1-3; no firm D call. The CDR3 loop spans 14 amino acids. Trimming removed 5 bases at V and 0 bases at J, with 8 bases between. Germline CDR1 reads SGHTA; CDR2 reads FQGNSA. In nucleotides, the CDR3 is TGTGCCAGCAGCCCCGAGAGCTCTGGAAACACCATATATTTT. Translated, it gives CASSPESSGNTIYF.

The chain combines TRBV18 with TRBJ2-7; 7 positions agree with TRBD2. Per the germline V gene, CDR1 is KGHSH and CDR2 is LQKENI. The CDR3 is 15 amino acids. V shed 3 bases and J 2 bases; nucleotides not matched to a gene: 7. In DNA form, the CDR3 reads TGTGCCAGCTCACCCGGACTAGACGCTGCCTACGAGCAGTACTTC. Translated, it gives CASSPGLDAAYEQYF.

The chain combines TRBV30 with TRBJ2-5, with TRBD2 matching 12 bases. V lost 3 bases and J lost 5; bases outside the gene matches: 7. Germline lookup yields CDR1 GTSNPN and CDR2 SVGIG (reference sequence). CDR3 length: 15 residues. This CDR3 is CAWRRLAGDVETQYF. The CDR3 region has the DNA TGTGCCTGGAGGCGACTAGCGGGAGATGTCGAGACCCAGTACTTC.

J is TRBJ1-5 and V is TRBV19; no definite D call. This CDR3 is 14 amino acids long. Trimming took 6 bases from V and 0 from J, leaving 9 bases between them. CDR1 and CDR2 (germline): LNHDA, SQIVND (reference sequence). CDR3 DNA: TGTGCCAGTAGGTCTCAACTTAGCAATCAGCCCCAGCATTTT. Its translation is CASRSQLSNQPQHF.

CDR3 in amino acids: CASSYPSGSVETQYF. CDR3 sequence (DNA): TGTGCCAGCAGTTACCCTAGCGGGAGTGTCGAGACCCAGTACTTC. The chain links TRBV6-2 or TRBV6-3 to TRBJ2-5, with 10 bases identical to TRBD2. This CDR3 comprises 15 residues. The V and J ends lost 2 bases and 5 bases, in that order; junction bases with no gene match: 5. CDR1 is MNHEY and CDR2 is SVGEGT in the germline V gene.

This chain connects TRBV2 to TRBJ1-5; 9 bases match TRBD1. V lost 4 bases and J lost 5; bases outside the gene matches: 3. The germline V gene encodes CDR1 SNHLY and CDR2 FYNNEI. The CDR3 covers 14 residues. The CDR3 DNA sequence: TGTGCCAGCAGTGGACAGGGGGACGATCAGCCCCAGCATTTT. It is translated as CASSGQGDDQPQHF. The whole variable domain, filled in from reference TRBV2 and TRBJ1-5, reads EPEVTQTPSHQVTQMGQEVILRCVPISNHLYFYWYRQILGQKVEFLVSFYNNEISEKSEIFDDQFSVERPDGSNFTLKIRSTKLEDSAMYFCASSGQGDDQPQHFGDGTRLSIL.

The chain has TRBV29-1 and TRBJ1-2; no clear D gene. Trimming pared 3 bases from V and 4 bases from J, leaving 15 bases between. CDR1 and CDR2 (germline): SQVTM, ANQGSEA. This CDR3 region has 14 residues. Here the CDR3 reads CSVDGENWAYGYTF. CDR3 nucleotides: TGCAGCGTTGATGGGGAGAATTGGGCCTATGGCTACACCTTC.

V usage is TRBV20-1 and J usage is TRBJ2-7; the D gene is possibly TRBD2 (5 bases). The CDR3 covers 11 residues. V lost 5 bases and J 6 bases, leaving 11 bases between the germline ends. Germline V gene sequence: CDR1 DFQATT, CDR2 SNEGSKA (reference sequence). DNA for the CDR3: TGCAGTGCTGAACTAGTTCCCGAGCAGTACTTC. It specifies CSAELVPEQYF.

The genes are TRBV5-6 and TRBJ2-1; 8 nucleotides line up with TRBD2. Germline assignment: CDR1 SGHDT and CDR2 YYEEEE. This CDR3 is 18 amino acids long. V was clipped by 2 bases and J by 6 bases; unmatched bases: 16. CDR3 nucleotides: TGTGCCAGCAGCTTTTCAGGCACCACAACAGCGGGGGTCAATGAGCAGTTCTTC. Encoded protein: CASSFSGTTTAGVNEQFF.

The rearrangement links TRBV28 to TRBJ2-3, with D possibly being TRBD2 (7 bases). The CDR3 loop spans 16 amino acids. The V end was cut by 4 bases, the J end by 2 bases, with 16 bases between. Germline V lookup: CDR1 MDHEN, CDR2 SYDVKM. The CDR3, as DNA: TGTGCCAGCAGTTCCCTTGGGGGGGGCCCCACAGATACGCAGTATTTT. Its protein is CASSSLGGGPTDTQYF.

The J gene is TRBJ2-2, the V gene TRBV2; TRBD2 matches at 8 bases. V was pared by 8 bases and J by 6 bases, with 17 bases of the junction left unmatched. The CDR3 is 17 residues long. The germline CDR1 and CDR2 sequences are SNHLY and FYNNEI. This chain's CDR3 is CASGKGAGVRSAGELFF. For the CDR3, the DNA is TGTGCCAGCGGGAAGGGAGCGGGAGTTAGGTCGGCCGGGGAGCTGTTTTTT.

The rearrangement uses TRBV19 and TRBJ2-6; no clear D. CDR1 is LNHDA, CDR2 SQIVND, per germline (reference sequence). There are 15 residues in the CDR3. V was shortened by 9 bases and J by 0 bases, with 12 bases between the two germline ends. The DNA of the CDR3 is TGTGCCAGCGAACCCATGAGCTCTGGGGCCAACGTCCTGACTTTC. Amino acid sequence: CASEPMSSGANVLTF. Drawing the rest from reference TRBV19 and TRBJ2-6, the complete variable domain is DGGITQSPKYLFRKEGQNVTLSCEQNLNHDAMYWYRQDPGQGLRLIYYSQIVNDFQKGDIAEGYSVSREKKESFPLTVTSAQKNPTAFYLCASEPMSSGANVLTFGAGSRLTVL.

This chain links TRBV13 with TRBJ2-4; D gene unclear. The CDR3 covers 15 residues. V was clipped by 2 bases and J by 3 bases, with 11 bases between them. Germline assignment: CDR1 PRHDT and CDR2 FYEKMQ (reference sequence). CDR3 sequence (DNA): TGTGCCAGCAGCTTACCCCAAGCAAGCAAAAACATTCAGTACTTC. Its protein is CASSLPQASKNIQYF. Supplemented by reference TRBV13 and TRBJ2-4, the full variable domain reads AAGVIQSPRHLIKEKRETATLKCYPIPRHDTVYWYQQGPGQDPQFLISFYEKMQSDKGSIPDRFSAQQFSDYHSELNMSSLELGDSALYFCASSLPQASKNIQYFGAGTRLSVL.

The chain employs TRBV30 and TRBJ1-1; unclear D gene. The CDR3 covers 11 residues. The germline CDR1 and CDR2 sequences are GTSNPN and SVGIG (reference sequence). V lost 1 base and J 11 bases, leaving 11 bases between the germline ends. In DNA, the CDR3 is TGTGCCTGGAGTGGCTGGCAGAGGGCTTTCTTT. This codes for CAWSGWQRAFF. The entire variable domain, with the rest obtained from reference TRBV30 and TRBJ1-1, is as follows: SQTIHQWPATLVQPVGSPLSLECTVEGTSNPNLYWYRQAAGRGLQLLFYSVGIGQISSEVPQNLSASRPQDRQFILSSKKLLLSDSGFYLCAWSGWQRAFFGQGTRLTVV.

This chain joins TRBV6-1 and TRBJ1-5; D perhaps matches TRBD1 (5 bases). From germline, CDR1 is MNHNS and CDR2 SASEGT. The CDR3 consists of 21 residues. V lost 1 base and J lost 3, with 28 bases in between. The CDR3 spells CASSEVLSGTVTDPYNQPQHF. In DNA, the CDR3 is TGTGCCAGCAGTGAAGTGCTATCCGGGACTGTCACCGACCCGTACAATCAGCCCCAGCATTTT.

The CDR3 protein is CASRPGQGVRNQPQHF. DNA of the CDR3: TGTGCCAGCAGGCCGGGACAGGGGGTTCGCAATCAGCCCCAGCATTTT. This sequence joins TRBV2 and TRBJ1-5; 11 bases line up with TRBD1. The J segment lost 2 bases and the V segment lost 6 bases, leaving 6 bases of the junction unmatched. The CDR3 has 16 residues. In germline, CDR1 is SNHLY, CDR2 FYNNEI.

This clone is a singleton in its sample. The V and J genes are TRBV5-1 and TRBJ1-2; the D gene is possibly TRBD1 (5 bases). The V gene lost 4 bases and the J gene lost 8 bases, with 18 bases spanning the gap. The germline gives CDR1 SGHRS, CDR2 YFSETQ. The CDR3 is 14 residues long. CDR3 protein: CASSQEGRLGGYTF. In DNA, the CDR3 is TGCGCCAGCAGCCAGGAGGGGAGGCTTGGGGGCTACACCTTC.

This clone is a singleton in its sample. V usage is TRBV7-2 and J usage is TRBJ2-1; TRBD1 is a possible D gene (5 bases). Trimming shortened V by 4 bases and J by 0 bases, and 13 bases separated the two germline ends. Germline V CDR1 and CDR2: SGHTA, FQGNSA. This CDR3 contains 16 residues. The DNA for the CDR3 is TGTGCCAGCAGCTCGCCACAGGATAGCTCCTACAATGAGCAGTTCTTC. Translated, it gives CASSSPQDSSYNEQFF. Based on the CDR3 plus reference TRBV7-2 and TRBJ2-1, the full variable domain is GAGVSQSPSNKVTEKGKDVELRCDPISGHTALYWYRQSLGQGLEFLIYFQGNSAPDKSGLPSDRFSAERTGGSVSTLTIQRTQQEDSAVYLCASSSPQDSSYNEQFFGPGTRLTVL.

The chain links TRBV19 to TRBJ1-2; D uncertain. Germline values: CDR1 LNHDA, CDR2 SQIVND (reference sequence). V was pared by 3 bases and J by 10 bases, with 18 bases between. The CDR3 totals 14 residues. CDR3 region: CASSMAPEGHAYTF. The DNA of the CDR3 is TGTGCCAGTAGTATGGCGCCAGAGGGTCATGCCTACACCTTC.

This sequence joins TRBV19 and TRBJ1-4; the D is unclear. Germline values: CDR1 LNHDA, CDR2 SQIVND (reference sequence). Trimming removed 3 bases at V and 6 bases at J, with 11 bases between. There are 14 residues in the CDR3. CDR3 nucleotides: TGTGCCAGTAGTATCCTGTACGGGGATGAAAAACTGTTTTTT. Translated, it gives CASSILYGDEKLFF.